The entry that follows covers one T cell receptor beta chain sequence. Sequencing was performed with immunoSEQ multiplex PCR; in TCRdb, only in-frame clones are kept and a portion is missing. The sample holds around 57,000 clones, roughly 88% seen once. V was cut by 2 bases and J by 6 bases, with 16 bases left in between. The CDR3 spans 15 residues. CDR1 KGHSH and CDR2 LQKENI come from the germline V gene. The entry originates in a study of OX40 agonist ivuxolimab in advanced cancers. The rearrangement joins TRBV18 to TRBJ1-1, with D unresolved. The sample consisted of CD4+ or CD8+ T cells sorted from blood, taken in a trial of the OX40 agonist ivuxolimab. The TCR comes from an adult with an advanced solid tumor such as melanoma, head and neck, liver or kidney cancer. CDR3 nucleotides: TGTGCCAGCTCACCAACTAATGGACTGATCGCTGAAGCTTTCTTT. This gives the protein CASSPTNGLIAEAFF.